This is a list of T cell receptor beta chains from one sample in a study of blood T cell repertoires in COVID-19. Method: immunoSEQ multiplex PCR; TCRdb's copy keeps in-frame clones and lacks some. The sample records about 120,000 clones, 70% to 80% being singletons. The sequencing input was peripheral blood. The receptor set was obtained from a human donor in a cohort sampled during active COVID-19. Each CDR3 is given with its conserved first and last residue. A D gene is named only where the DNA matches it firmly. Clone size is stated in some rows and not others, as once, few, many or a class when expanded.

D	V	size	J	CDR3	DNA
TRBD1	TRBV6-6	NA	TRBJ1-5	CASSQSGTGGGGQPQHF	TGTGCCAGCAGTCAATCCGGGACAGGGGGCGGTGGTCAGCCCCAGCATTTT
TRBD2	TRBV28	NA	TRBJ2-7	CASSEGLAPYEQYF	TGTGCCAGCAGTGAAGGACTAGCGCCTTACGAGCAGTACTTC
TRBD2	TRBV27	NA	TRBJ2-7	CASQAGGSSYEQYF	TGTGCCAGCCAAGCGGGGGGGAGCTCCTACGAGCAGTACTTC
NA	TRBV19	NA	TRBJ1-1	CASSIGRATEAFF	TGTGCCAGTAGTATAGGGAGAGCAACTGAAGCTTTCTTT
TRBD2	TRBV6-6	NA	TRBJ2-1	CASSYVSGVNEQFF	TGTGCCAGCAGTTACGTCAGCGGGGTTAATGAGCAGTTCTTC
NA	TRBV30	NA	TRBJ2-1	CAWSPDRDFYNEQFF	TGTGCCTGGAGTCCCGACAGGGACTTTTACAATGAGCAGTTCTTC
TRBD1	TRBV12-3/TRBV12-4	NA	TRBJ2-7	CASSRDRGLWIYF	TGTGCCAGCAGCCGGGACAGGGGGCTCTGGATATACTTC
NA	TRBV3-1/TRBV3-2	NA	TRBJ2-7	CASSQRSGEQYF	TGTGCCAGCAGCCAACGGTCAGGCGAGCAGTACTTC
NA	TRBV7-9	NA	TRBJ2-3	CASPSPQGVDTQYF	TGTGCCAGCCCATCCCCACAGGGAGTAGATACGCAGTATTTT
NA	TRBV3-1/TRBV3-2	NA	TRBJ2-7	CASRGGAGTYEQYF	TGTGCCAGCCGAGGGGGGGCAGGTACCTACGAGCAGTACTTC
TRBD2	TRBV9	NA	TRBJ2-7	CASSVGGHRGDEQYF	TGTGCCAGCAGCGTAGGAGGTCATCGGGGGGACGAGCAGTACTTC
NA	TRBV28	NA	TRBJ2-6	CASRSLGPSGANVLTF	TGTGCCAGCAGATCCCTGGGCCCCTCTGGGGCCAACGTCCTGACTTTC
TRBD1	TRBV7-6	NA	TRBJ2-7	CASSPRPGTVYEQYF	TGTGCCAGCAGCCCAAGACCCGGGACAGTCTACGAGCAGTACTTC
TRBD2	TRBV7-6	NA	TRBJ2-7	CASSLLTSGSREQYF	TGTGCCAGCAGCTTACTGACTAGCGGGAGTCGGGAGCAGTACTTC
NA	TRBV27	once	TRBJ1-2	CASSLGHDYGYTF	TGTGCCAGCAGTTTGGGGCACGACTATGGCTACACCTTC
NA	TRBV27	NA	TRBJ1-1	CASSLGGSMNTEAFF	TGTGCCAGCAGTTTAGGAGGATCGATGAACACTGAAGCTTTCTTT
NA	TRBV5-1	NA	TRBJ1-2	CASSTGTSYGYTF	TGCGCCAGCAGCACAGGGACATCCTATGGCTACACCTTC
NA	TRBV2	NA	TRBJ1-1	CASMGGLDPEAFF	TGTGCCAGCATGGGGGGGTTGGATCCTGAAGCTTTCTTT
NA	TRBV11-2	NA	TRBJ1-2	CASSPGGVYGYTF	TGTGCCAGCAGCCCCGGCGGCGTCTATGGCTACACCTTC
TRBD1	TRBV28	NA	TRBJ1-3	CASSPGTGVSGNTIYF	TGTGCCAGCAGCCCCGGGACAGGAGTCTCTGGAAACACCATATATTTT
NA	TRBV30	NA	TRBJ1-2	CASPGDFNGYTF	TGTGCCTCCCCAGGGGATTTCAATGGCTACACCTTC
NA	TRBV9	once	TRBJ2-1	CASSVDGGGNNEQFF	TGTGCCAGCAGCGTAGACGGGGGTGGGAACAATGAGCAGTTCTTC
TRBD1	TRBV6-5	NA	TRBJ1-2	CASSRDRVYGYTF	TGTGCCAGCAGTCGGGACAGGGTGTACGGCTACACCTTC
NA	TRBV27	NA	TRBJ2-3	CASTGSGAQDSTDTQYF	TGTGCCAGCACTGGATCAGGGGCGCAAGATAGCACAGATACGCAGTATTTT
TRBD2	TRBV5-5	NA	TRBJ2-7	CASSLGLGPYEQYF	TGTGCCAGCAGCCTGGGACTAGGTCCCTACGAGCAGTACTTC
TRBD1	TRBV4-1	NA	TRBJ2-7	CASSQDPGGPYEQYF	TGCGCCAGCAGCCAAGACCCAGGGGGCCCATACGAGCAGTACTTC
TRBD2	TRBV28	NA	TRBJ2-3	CASSLWAAGGPVPDTQYF	TGTGCCAGCAGTTTATGGGCAGCGGGAGGGCCTGTCCCAGATACGCAGTATTTT
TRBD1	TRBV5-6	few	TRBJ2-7	CASSLGTGGSEQYF	TGTGCCAGCAGCTTGGGGACAGGGGGCAGCGAGCAGTACTTC
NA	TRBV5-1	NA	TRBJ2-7	CASSLGGGTGTGNEQYF	TGCGCCAGCAGCTTGGGGGGAGGGACAGGAACTGGGAACGAGCAGTACTTC
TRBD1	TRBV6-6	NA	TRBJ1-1	CASSVGQGNTEAFF	TGTGCCAGCAGTGTGGGACAGGGAAACACTGAAGCTTTCTTT
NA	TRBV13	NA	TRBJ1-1	CASSSLGQINTEAFF	TGTGCCAGCAGCTCTCTTGGACAGATAAACACTGAAGCTTTCTTT
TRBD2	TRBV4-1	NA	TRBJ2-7	CASSHGGLAGGPGGEQYF	TGCGCCAGCAGCCACGGGGGGCTAGCGGGGGGTCCTGGCGGCGAGCAGTACTTC
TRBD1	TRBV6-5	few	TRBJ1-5	CASSRGQGTNQPQHF	TGTGCCAGCAGCCGCGGACAGGGGACCAATCAGCCCCAGCATTTT
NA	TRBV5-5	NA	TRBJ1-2	CASNPRTGVDHGYTF	TGTGCCAGCAACCCTAGAACCGGAGTTGATCATGGCTACACCTTC
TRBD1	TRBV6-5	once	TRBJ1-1	CASSYGQGASTEAFF	TGTGCCAGCAGTTACGGACAGGGGGCGAGCACTGAAGCTTTCTTT
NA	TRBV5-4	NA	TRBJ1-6	CASSLTGDANSPLHF	TGTGCCAGCAGCCTCACGGGGGACGCGAATTCACCCCTCCACTTT
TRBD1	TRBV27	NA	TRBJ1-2	CASSASRTGGGYTF	TGTGCCAGCAGTGCCTCTAGGACAGGTGGCGGCTACACCTTC
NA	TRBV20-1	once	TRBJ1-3	CSASRAGASSGNTIYF	TGCAGTGCTAGTAGGGCGGGGGCTAGCTCTGGAAACACCATATATTTT
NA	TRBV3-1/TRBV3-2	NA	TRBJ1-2	CAATAENYGYTF	TGTGCTGCGACAGCAGAAAACTATGGCTACACCTTC
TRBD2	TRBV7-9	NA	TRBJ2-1	CASSYGLAGRYTYNEQFF	TGTGCCAGCAGCTATGGACTAGCAGGAAGATATACCTACAATGAGCAGTTCTTC
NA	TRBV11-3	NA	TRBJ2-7	CASSPLNRLHEQYF	TGTGCCAGCAGCCCCCTTAATAGACTCCACGAGCAGTACTTC
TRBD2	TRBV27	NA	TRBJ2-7	CASSFGGEWKEQYF	TGTGCCAGCAGTTTTGGGGGGGAGTGGAAAGAGCAGTACTTC
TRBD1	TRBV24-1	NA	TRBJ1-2	CATSDRTGRNGYTF	TGTGCCACCAGTGACCGGACAGGGCGGAATGGCTACACCTTC
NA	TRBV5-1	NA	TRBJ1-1	CASSFFDRNTEAFF	TGCGCCAGCAGCTTCTTTGACAGAAACACTGAAGCTTTCTTT
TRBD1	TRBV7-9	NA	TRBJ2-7	CASSLGTGYEQYF	TGTGCCAGCAGCTTAGGGACAGGTTACGAGCAGTACTTC
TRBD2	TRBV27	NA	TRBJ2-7	CASSLGTSGGSYEQYF	TGTGCCAGCAGTCTCGGGACTAGCGGGGGATCCTACGAGCAGTACTTC
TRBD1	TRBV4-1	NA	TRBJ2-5	CASSQATGRQTQYF	TGCGCCAGCAGCCAAGCGACAGGGCGGCAGACCCAGTACTTC
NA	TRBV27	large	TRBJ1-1	CASSLGQRTEAFF	TGTGCCAGCAGTTTGGGGCAGCGCACTGAAGCTTTCTTT
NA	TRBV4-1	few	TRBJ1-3	CASSHQESGNTIYF	TGCGCCAGCAGTCATCAGGAATCTGGAAACACCATATATTTT
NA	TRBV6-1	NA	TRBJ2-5	CASSERSGVGQETQYF	TGTGCCAGCAGTGAAAGGTCAGGCGTGGGCCAAGAGACCCAGTACTTC
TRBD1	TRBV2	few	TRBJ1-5	CASSRQGSNQPQHF	TGTGCCAGCAGTCGACAGGGCAGCAATCAGCCCCAGCATTTT
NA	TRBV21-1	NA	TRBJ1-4	CADNWLSNEKLFF	TGTGCCGACAACTGGTTATCTAATGAAAAACTGTTTTTT
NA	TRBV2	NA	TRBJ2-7	CASSLGGGQITYEQYF	TGTGCCAGCAGCCTAGGAGGGGGACAGATTACCTACGAGCAGTACTTC
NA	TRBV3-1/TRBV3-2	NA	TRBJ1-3	CASSQQGSSGNTIYF	TGTGCCAGCAGCCAGCAAGGGAGCTCTGGAAACACCATATATTTT
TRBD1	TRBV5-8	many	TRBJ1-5	CASSRRGQAQHF	TGTGCCAGCAGCCGCCGGGGACAGGCCCAGCATTTT